A selection of T cell receptor beta chains follows, all from one sample in a study of immune evolution from preneoplasia to lung adenocarcinoma. Sequencing was performed with immunoSEQ multiplex PCR; in TCRdb, only in-frame clones are kept and a portion is missing. Of around 25,000 clones in the sample, just under 75% were seen once. Sequenced: FFPE invasive lung adenocarcinoma tissue. The receptors derive from a person between 60 and 70 years old with invasive lung adenocarcinoma. Some clones in this sample may be carry-over from other donors' samples. Both conserved end residues are part of each CDR3. D genes are given only for firm matches. Size is stated for part of the rows, as once, few or many counts, or as a class when the clone is expanded.

v_call	clone_size	j_call	d_call	cdr3_nt	cdr3_aa
TRBV7-7	NA	TRBJ2-2	NA	TGTGCTAGCAGCTTAAGGTTCACCGGGGAGCTGTTTTTT	CASSLRFTGELFF
TRBV28	few	TRBJ1-3	NA	TGTGCCAGCAGCTCGGTGGGGGTGGAGATATCTGGAAACACCATATATTTT	CASSSVGVEISGNTIYF
TRBV5-1	NA	TRBJ2-5	NA	TGCGCCAGCAGCCGTAACAGAGGGGAGACCCAGTACTTC	CASSRNRGETQYF
TRBV6-4	NA	TRBJ1-1	NA	TGTGCCAGCAGTGACTCCGGGGGGCCAGCTTTCTTT	CASSDSGGPAFF
TRBV25-1	NA	TRBJ2-1	NA	TGTGCCAGCAGAACTACTAGTTACAATGAGCAGTTCTTC	CASRTTSYNEQFF
TRBV19	NA	TRBJ1-1	TRBD1	TGTGCCAGTAGGGGACAGGGGGCGAACACTGAAGCTTTCTTT	CASRGQGANTEAFF
TRBV28	NA	TRBJ2-1	NA	TGTGCCAGCAAGGGGACATTTTCATCTGATGAGCAGTTCTTC	CASKGTFSSDEQFF
TRBV7-2	NA	TRBJ1-2	TRBD1	TGTGCCAGCAGCTTACCGCAGGGGGCCTATGGCTACACCTTC	CASSLPQGAYGYTF
TRBV5-1	few	TRBJ2-1	NA	TGCGCCAGCAGCTTGGCGAACTTAGGTCCTACCCACAATGAGCAGTTCTTC	CASSLANLGPTHNEQFF
TRBV4-1	NA	TRBJ2-5	NA	TGCGCCAGCAGCCAAGCCCCGACCGTAAAAGAGACCCAGTACTTC	CASSQAPTVKETQYF
TRBV20-1	NA	TRBJ2-5	NA	TGCAGTGCTAGACAAGAGACCCAGTACTTC	CSARQETQYF
TRBV29-1	few	TRBJ2-1	TRBD1	TGCAGCGTCTCCGGACAGGCTATATCCAATGAGCAGTTCTTC	CSVSGQAISNEQFF
TRBV28	NA	TRBJ1-2	TRBD1	TGTGCCAGCAGTAACCGGGACAGGGGGCGTAAAGGTGGCTACACCTTC	CASSNRDRGRKGGYTF
TRBV7-2	few	TRBJ2-2	NA	TGTGCCAGCAGCCCGCAGGGTGGCCTGAACACCGGGGAGCTGTTTTTT	CASSPQGGLNTGELFF
TRBV6-6	NA	TRBJ1-4	NA	TGTGCCAGCAGTTACGACGGATGGGGAGGAGCTGAAAAACTGTTTTTT	CASSYDGWGGAEKLFF
TRBV28	NA	TRBJ2-7	NA	TGTGCCAGCAAATCGGGAGCGATCCTCTACGAGCAGTACTTC	CASKSGAILYEQYF
TRBV4-1	NA	TRBJ2-1	NA	TGCGCCAGCACCATAGCGGAGGGGTCCTACAATGAGCAGTTCTTC	CASTIAEGSYNEQFF
TRBV9	NA	TRBJ2-7	TRBD1	TGTGCCAGCAGCGTAGGACAGGGGGCCGACGAGCAGTACTTC	CASSVGQGADEQYF
TRBV5-1	NA	TRBJ2-3	TRBD1	TGCGCCAGCAGGCGTAGACAGGGTTCTACAGATACGCAGTATTTT	CASRRRQGSTDTQYF
TRBV6-6	NA	TRBJ2-1	TRBD1	TGTGCCAGCAGTTACTCCACAGGGGGGAATGAGCAGTTCTTC	CASSYSTGGNEQFF
TRBV18	NA	TRBJ1-1	NA	TGTGCCAGCTCACCGACAGCAATGAACACTGAAGCTTTCTTT	CASSPTAMNTEAFF
TRBV6-1	once	TRBJ2-7	TRBD2	TGTGCCAGCATCGCCGGGACTAGCGGGTCCTACGAGCAGTACTTC	CASIAGTSGSYEQYF
TRBV19	NA	TRBJ1-4	TRBD1	TGTGCCAGTACCCTCCTCGGGACAGCCTCTGAAAAACTGTTTTTT	CASTLLGTASEKLFF
TRBV30	NA	TRBJ2-5	TRBD2	TGTGCCTGGAGTTCGGGCCTAGCGGAAGAGACCCAGTACTTC	CAWSSGLAEETQYF
TRBV28	few	TRBJ2-1	TRBD1	TGTGCCAGCCGCCGACAGGGTGGGGGCAATGAGCAGTTCTTC	CASRRQGGGNEQFF
TRBV18	NA	TRBJ1-3	NA	TGTGCCAGCTCACAGGGGTCGGCAAACACCATATATTTT	CASSQGSANTIYF
TRBV9	NA	TRBJ2-4	TRBD1	TGTGCCAGCAGCGTAGCCCGTACAGGGGGCGTATTAGACATTCAGTACTTC	CASSVARTGGVLDIQYF
TRBV2	NA	TRBJ2-3	NA	TGTGCCAGCAGTGATTCGGGTCTGCGGGGACAGTATTTT	CASSDSGLRGQYF
TRBV27	NA	TRBJ2-4	NA	TGTGCCAGCAGTTTTGGGACCAAAAACATTCAGTACTTC	CASSFGTKNIQYF
TRBV4-2	NA	TRBJ2-3	NA	TGTGCCAGCAGCCAACGGACAGAGGGATCAGATACGCAGTATTTT	CASSQRTEGSDTQYF
TRBV28	NA	TRBJ2-4	TRBD2	TGTGCCAGCAGTTTAAACCTAGCGGGAAACATTCAGTACTTC	CASSLNLAGNIQYF
TRBV7-2	once	TRBJ2-3	NA	TGTGCCAGCAGCCGGACTTACACAGATACGCAGTATTTT	CASSRTYTDTQYF
TRBV30	NA	TRBJ2-7	NA	TGTGCCTGGAGCCCACCCCTCAGCGCCGAGCAGTACTTC	CAWSPPLSAEQYF
TRBV10-3	NA	TRBJ2-5	NA	TGTGCCATCAGTAGACAGCGAGAAGAGACCCAGTACTTC	CAISRQREETQYF
TRBV11-2	NA	TRBJ2-1	TRBD1	TGTGCCAGCAGCCCCCGACAGGGAACCTACAATGAGCAGTTCTTC	CASSPRQGTYNEQFF
TRBV6-6	once	TRBJ1-1	TRBD1	TGTGCCAGTCGGGGACAGATGAACACTGAAGCTTTCTTT	CASRGQMNTEAFF
TRBV9	NA	TRBJ2-2	TRBD2	TGTGCCAGCAGCGGGCTGGCCCCAGGGATAGGTCGTAGTAGCGGGAGATTTGGCGGGGAGCTGTTTTTT	CASSGLAPGIGRSSGRFGGELFF
TRBV29-1	NA	TRBJ1-1	NA	TGCAGCGGAGGCCGGGGTGAGCGCACTGAAGCTTTCTTT	CSGGRGERTEAFF
TRBV19	NA	TRBJ1-5	NA	TGTGCCAGTAGTACAGCTTGGAGCAATCAGCCCCAGCATTTT	CASSTAWSNQPQHF
TRBV7-9	NA	TRBJ1-3	TRBD1	TGTGCCAGCAGCTACCCGGGACAGGGGGCTAAAGGAAACACCATATATTTT	CASSYPGQGAKGNTIYF